Below are 17 T cell receptor beta chains sequenced from a single sample in a study of identical twins. TCRdb re-called the 5' RACE reads through MiXCR, storing one row per CDR3 protein. The data contain 750,000 to 950,000 distinct CDR3 sequences, 10% to 15% of them singletons. The same data also contributed to another study, on yellow fever vaccine responses in identical twins.

Sequences were obtained from PBMCs. The receptor source for this set is a woman in her late teens or twenties in good health.

The V call is TRBV29-1, the J call TRBJ2-7, with 14 bases lining up with TRBD2. With 6 bases clipped from V and 4 bases from J, the junction kept 5 bases outside the gene matches. Germline CDR1 is SQVTM and CDR2 is ANQGSEA. The length of the CDR3 is 14 residues. CDR3 loop: CSVGTSGGWYEQYV. As DNA, the CDR3 is TGCAGCGTCGGGACTAGCGGGGGTTGGTACGAGCAGTACGTC.

The sample holds a few counts of this clonotype. This chain joins TRBV28 and TRBJ2-7; D not resolved. Germline V gene lookup returns CDR1 MDHEN and CDR2 SYDVKM. The CDR3 is made up of 13 amino acids. V was clipped by 4 bases and J by 0 bases, with 7 bases between them. For the CDR3, the DNA is TGTGCCAGCAGTTCAAGCGACTCCTACGAGCAGTACTTC. Translation gives CASSSSDSYEQYF. The full variable domain, completed using reference TRBV28 and TRBJ2-7, is DVKVTQSSRYLVKRTGEKVFLECVQDMDHENMFWYRQDPGLGLRLIYFSYDVKMKEKGDIPEGYSVSREKKERFSLILESASTNQTSMYLCASSSSDSYEQYFGPGTRLTVT.

This clonotype was seen a handful of times. This rearrangement joins TRBV5-1 to TRBJ1-1, with D unresolved. The germline gives CDR1 SGHRS, CDR2 YFSETQ. V gave up 3 bases and J gave up 4 bases, with 13 bases separating them. This CDR3 contains 14 residues. The CDR3 protein is CASSSLGEGTEAFF. CDR3 DNA: TGCGCCAGCAGCTCTCTCGGGGAGGGCACTGAAGCTTTCTTT.

The V gene is TRBV29-1, the J gene TRBJ2-1; a possible D gene is TRBD2 (5 bases). The V gene's germline CDR1 is SQVTM and CDR2 ANQGSEA. Trimming took 0 bases from V and 0 from J, leaving 9 bases between them. The CDR3 is made up of 15 amino acids. In nucleotides, the CDR3 is TGCAGCGTTGAAGATCTGGGGAGCTCCTACAATGAGCAGTTCTTC. As protein: CSVEDLGSSYNEQFF.

There are many counts of this clonotype. The V and J genes are TRBV28 and TRBJ2-3; D is ambiguous. CDR1 MDHEN and CDR2 SYDVKM come from the germline V gene. CDR3 length: 13 amino acids. V was pared by 2 bases and J by 2 bases, with 5 bases between. The CDR3 region has the DNA TGTGCCAGCAGTTTAGCGGCCACAGATACGCAGTATTTT. Its translation is CASSLAATDTQYF. The full variable domain, with the rest looked up from reference TRBV28 and TRBJ2-3, is DVKVTQSSRYLVKRTGEKVFLECVQDMDHENMFWYRQDPGLGLRLIYFSYDVKMKEKGDIPEGYSVSREKKERFSLILESASTNQTSMYLCASSLAATDTQYFGPGTRLTVL.

At least ten counts were recorded for this clonotype. J is TRBJ2-7 and V is TRBV4-2; 12 positions agree with TRBD2. This CDR3 spans 21 amino acids. CDR1 is LGHNA and CDR2 is YNFKEQ in the germline V gene. The V segment lost 0 bases and the J segment 0 bases; nucleotides outside the gene matches: 15. The CDR3 DNA reads TGTGCCAGCAGCCAAGATTCCGGCATCGGACTAGCGGGATCGAGCTCCTACGAGCAGTACTTC. It specifies CASSQDSGIGLAGSSSYEQYF.

CDR3 in amino acids: CASSSSASNTGELFF. The CDR3 DNA is TGCGCCAGCAGCTCTAGCGCCTCGAACACCGGGGAGCTGTTTTTT. This rearrangement joins TRBV5-1 to TRBJ2-2; perhaps TRBD2 as D (6 bases). The CDR3 is made up of 15 amino acids. Trimming removed 3 bases from V and 0 bases from J, with 9 bases in between. Germline assignment: CDR1 SGHRS and CDR2 YFSETQ.

This clonotype was seen a few times. The chain has TRBV5-1 and TRBJ2-2; D is possibly TRBD1 (6 bases). The V end lost 4 bases, the J end lost 3 bases, and 10 bases lay between the germline ends. The CDR3 has 14 amino acids. Germline CDR1 and CDR2: SGHRS and YFSETQ. The CDR3 coding sequence is TGCGCCAGCAGCCCGGACAGTTACACCGGGGAGCTGTTTTTT. Protein: CASSPDSYTGELFF.

The genes are TRBV5-1 and TRBJ2-7, with TRBD2 matching 8 bases. The CDR3 covers 13 residues. Germline values: CDR1 SGHRS, CDR2 YFSETQ. Losses at the gene ends were 2 bases for V and 6 bases for J; bases not matched to a gene: 4. Here the CDR3 DNA reads TGCGCCAGCAGCTTAGCCGGGGGGGCCGAGCAGTACGTC. Protein sequence: CASSLAGGAEQYV.

Only a few counts were recorded for this clonotype. The rearrangement joins TRBV5-6 to TRBJ2-4; 7 bases fit TRBD1. The V gene end was trimmed by 3 bases and the J gene end by 5 bases; junction bases not matched to a gene: 5. The germline V gene encodes CDR1 SGHDT and CDR2 YYEEEE. This CDR3 is built from 14 residues. The CDR3 coding sequence is TGTGCCAGCAGCTGGGGACAGAACCAAAACATTCAGTACTTC. This translates into CASSWGQNQNIQYF. The full variable domain, rest sourced from reference TRBV5-6 and TRBJ2-4, is DAGVTQSPTHLIKTRGQQVTLRCSPKSGHDTVSWYQQALGQGPQFIFQYYEEEERQRGNFPDRFSGHQFPNYSSELNVNALLLGDSALYLCASSWGQNQNIQYFGAGTRLSVL.

The chain recombines TRBV28 with TRBJ2-7, with TRBD1 matching over 9 bases. V lost 2 bases to trimming and J lost 2 bases; unmatched junction nucleotides: 4. The length of the CDR3 is 15 residues. CDR1 and CDR2 from the germline V gene are MDHEN and SYDVKM. The CDR3: CASSLTGQGPYEQYF. The CDR3 DNA sequence: TGTGCCAGCAGTTTAACGGGACAGGGCCCCTACGAGCAGTACTTC.

The rearrangement joins TRBV7-6 to TRBJ2-1, with 7 nucleotides matching TRBD2. This CDR3 is built from 16 residues. CDR1 is SGHVS, CDR2 FNYEAQ, per germline. The J segment lost 2 bases and the V segment lost 5 bases, leaving 9 bases of the junction unmatched. The CDR3 sequence: CASSPAPRETYNEQFF. The DNA of the CDR3 is TGTGCCAGCAGCCCCGCCCCGCGGGAGACCTACAATGAGCAGTTCTTC.

The CDR3 is CAISGERLIETQYF. The CDR3 nucleotides are TGTGCCATCAGTGGGGAAAGGCTGATTGAGACCCAGTACTTC. The gene calls are TRBV10-3 and TRBJ2-5, with D uncertain. Trimming took 4 bases from V and 5 from J, leaving 14 bases between them. Germline values: CDR1 ENHRY, CDR2 SYGVKD. The CDR3 runs to 14 residues.

J is TRBJ1-1 and V is TRBV7-2; D is possibly TRBD1 (5 bases). The CDR3 consists of 15 residues. The germline CDR1 and CDR2 sequences are SGHTA and FQGNSA. The V end was cut by 2 bases, the J end by 5 bases, with 15 bases between. DNA of the CDR3: TGTGCCAGCAGCTTATTTCGGGGGATCAGGACTGAAGCTTTCTTT. Translating it yields CASSLFRGIRTEAFF.

This clonotype was counted many times. This CDR3 reads CASSGGQGSYNEQFF. For the CDR3, the DNA is TGTGCCAGCAGTGGCGGACAGGGCTCCTACAATGAGCAGTTCTTC. The genes are TRBV25-1 and TRBJ2-1; 8 nucleotides line up with TRBD1. CDR3 size: 15 residues. The V gene's germline CDR1 is MGHDK and CDR2 SYGVNS. With 4 bases clipped from V and 0 bases from J, the junction kept 2 bases outside the gene matches.

This clonotype was recorded once. The chain uses TRBV5-6 and TRBJ2-3; D uncertain. Germline loops: CDR1 SGHDT, CDR2 YYEEEE. The CDR3 contains 13 residues. The germline V and J ends were trimmed by 1 base and 8 bases, with 11 bases remaining between them. Here the CDR3 DNA reads TGTGCCAGCAGCTTGTTTTTATCGGGTACGCAGTATTTT. It encodes CASSLFLSGTQYF. Full variable domain (rest looked up from reference TRBV5-6 and TRBJ2-3): DAGVTQSPTHLIKTRGQQVTLRCSPKSGHDTVSWYQQALGQGPQFIFQYYEEEERQRGNFPDRFSGHQFPNYSSELNVNALLLGDSALYLCASSLFLSGTQYFGPGTRLTVL.

This clonotype showed up just a few times. The chain uses TRBV6-5 and TRBJ2-3; possible D gene TRBD1, 5 bases. Trimming took off 3 bases at V and 3 bases at J, with 16 bases between the two ends. CDR1 is MNHEY and CDR2 is SVGAGI in the germline V gene. This CDR3 spans 16 amino acids. The CDR3 DNA is TGTGCCAGCAGTTATTATAGCCGTGGGGCAACAGATACGCAGTATTTT. It yields the protein CASSYYSRGATDTQYF.